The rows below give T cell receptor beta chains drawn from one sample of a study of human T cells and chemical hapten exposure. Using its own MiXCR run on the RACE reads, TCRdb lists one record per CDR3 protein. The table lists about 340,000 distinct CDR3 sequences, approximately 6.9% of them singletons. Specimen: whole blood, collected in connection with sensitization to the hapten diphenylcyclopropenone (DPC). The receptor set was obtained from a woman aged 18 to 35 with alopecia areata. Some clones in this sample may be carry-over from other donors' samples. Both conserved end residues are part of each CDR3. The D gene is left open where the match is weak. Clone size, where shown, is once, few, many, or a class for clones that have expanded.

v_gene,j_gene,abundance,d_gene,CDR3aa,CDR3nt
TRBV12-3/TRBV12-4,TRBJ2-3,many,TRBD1,CASRLSGQTSTDTQYF,TGTGCCAGCAGACTATCGGGACAGACTAGCACAGATACGCAGTATTTT
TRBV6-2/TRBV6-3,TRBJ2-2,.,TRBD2,CASTLAGANLNTGELFF,TGTGCCAGCACCCTAGCGGGGGCGAACCTGAACACCGGGGAGCTGTTTTTT
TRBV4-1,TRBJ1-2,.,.,CASSQEGTGANYGYTF,TGCGCCAGCAGCCAAGAAGGTACCGGAGCTAACTATGGCTACACCTTC
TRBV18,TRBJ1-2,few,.,CASSPGVFGYTF,TGTGCCAGCTCTCCAGGGGTCTTCGGCTACACCTTC
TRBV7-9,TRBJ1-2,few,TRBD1,CASSLALGQGLAGYTF,TGTGCCAGCAGCTTAGCCCTGGGACAGGGGCTTGCTGGCTACACCTTC
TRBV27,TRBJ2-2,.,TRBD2,CASSFPGLAGGELFF,TGTGCCAGCAGTTTCCCGGGACTAGCGGGCGGGGAGCTGTTTTTT
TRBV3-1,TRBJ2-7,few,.,CASSQASPGDYEQYF,TGTGCCAGCAGCCAAGCATCACCAGGGGACTACGAGCAGTACTTC
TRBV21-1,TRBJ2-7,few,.,CASSKDGRGNHYEQYF,TGTGCCAGCAGCAAAGACGGCAGGGGAAATCACTACGAGCAGTACTTC
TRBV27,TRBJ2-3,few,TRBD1,CASSDRGTTDTQYF,TGTGCCAGCTCGGACAGGGGAACGACAGATACGCAGTATTTT
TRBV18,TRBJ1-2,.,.,CASSPRADSYYGYTF,TGTGCCAGCTCACCCCGCGCTGACAGCTACTATGGCTACACCTTC
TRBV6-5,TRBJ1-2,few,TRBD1,CASLRQGDYGYTF,TGTGCCAGCTTAAGACAGGGTGACTATGGCTACACCTTC
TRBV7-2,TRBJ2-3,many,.,CASSLGTDTQYF,TGTGCCAGCAGCTTGGGCACAGATACGCAGTATTTT
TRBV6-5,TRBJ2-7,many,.,CASTKRKGLYEQYF,TGTGCCAGCACCAAGAGGAAAGGGCTATACGAGCAGTACTTC
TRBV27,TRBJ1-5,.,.,CASSLYSENGNQPQHF,TGTGCCAGCAGTTTATATTCTGAAAATGGGAATCAGCCCCAGCATTTT
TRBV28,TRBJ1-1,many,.,CASSYGPYTEAFF,TGTGCCAGCAGTTACGGACCTTACACTGAAGCTTTCTTT
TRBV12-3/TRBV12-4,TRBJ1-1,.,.,CASSFQVPEAFF,TGTGCCAGCAGTTTTCAGGTCCCTGAAGCTTTCTTT
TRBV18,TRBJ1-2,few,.,CASSPWADHYGYTF,TGTGCCAGCTCACCATGGGCAGACCACTATGGCTACACCTTC
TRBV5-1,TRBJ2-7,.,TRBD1,CASSLLRDSDSYEQYF,TGCGCCAGCAGCTTGCTCCGGGACAGCGACTCCTACGAGCAGTACTTC
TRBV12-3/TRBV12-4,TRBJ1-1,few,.,CASSFGSEVTEAFF,TGTGCCAGCAGTTTTGGGTCGGAGGTCACTGAAGCTTTCTTT
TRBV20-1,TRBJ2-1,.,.,CSARFGPEQFF,TGCAGTGCTAGATTCGGGCCTGAGCAGTTCTTC
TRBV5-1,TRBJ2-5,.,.,CASSLGASEETQYF,TGCGCCAGCAGCTTGGGGGCTAGCGAGGAGACCCAGTACTTC
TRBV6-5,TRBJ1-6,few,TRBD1,CASTSGTDNSPLHF,TGTGCCAGCACCTCCGGGACAGATAATTCACCCCTCCACTTT
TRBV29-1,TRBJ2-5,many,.,CSVEDPPGQETQYF,TGCAGCGTTGAAGACCCCCCGGGGCAAGAGACCCAGTACTTC
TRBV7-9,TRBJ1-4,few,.,CASSFAEKLFF,TGTGCCAGCAGCTTTGCGGAAAAACTGTTTTTT
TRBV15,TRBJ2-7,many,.,CATSSGTIYEQYF,TGTGCCACCAGCAGCGGGACGATTTACGAGCAGTACTTC
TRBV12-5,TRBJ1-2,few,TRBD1,CASGLVLGQGRGNYGYTF,TGTGCTAGTGGTTTGGTACTCGGACAGGGGAGAGGAAACTATGGCTACACCTTC
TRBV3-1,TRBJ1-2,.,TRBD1,CASSPQGGQRYGYTF,TGTGCCAGCAGCCCCCAGGGGGGGCAACGGTATGGCTACACCTTC
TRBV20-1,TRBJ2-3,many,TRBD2,CSATLAGGTDTQYF,TGCAGTGCTACACTAGCGGGGGGCACAGATACGCAGTATTTT
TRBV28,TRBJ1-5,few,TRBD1,CASSDRGHQPQHF,TGTGCCAGCAGCGACAGGGGGCATCAGCCCCAGCATTTT
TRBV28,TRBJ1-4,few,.,CASSLPPTTNEKLFF,TGTGCCAGCAGTTTGCCCCCCACAACTAATGAAAAACTGTTTTTT
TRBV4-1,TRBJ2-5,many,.,CASSPGSGFQETQYF,TGCGCCAGCAGCCCTGGCTCAGGCTTCCAAGAGACCCAGTACTTC
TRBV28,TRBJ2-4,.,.,CASSFRVIIRGAGKNIQYF,TGTGCCAGCAGTTTTAGGGTTATAATTAGGGGAGCGGGCAAAAACATTCAGTACTTC
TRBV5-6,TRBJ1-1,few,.,CASSLVAFSSEAFF,TGTGCCAGCAGCTTGGTGGCATTTAGTAGTGAAGCTTTCTTT
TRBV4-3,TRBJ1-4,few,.,CASSQDRRGGNEKLFF,TGCGCCAGCAGCCAAGATCGGAGGGGAGGGAATGAAAAACTGTTTTTT
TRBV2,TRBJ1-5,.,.,CASRVGSNQPQHF,TGTGCCAGCAGAGTGGGTAGCAATCAGCCCCAGCATTTT
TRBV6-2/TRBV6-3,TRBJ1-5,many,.,CASSYSLDGPLSNQPQHF,TGTGCCAGCAGTTACTCCTTGGACGGACCCCTTAGCAATCAGCCCCAGCATTTT
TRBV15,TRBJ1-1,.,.,CATSSAQGNTEAFF,TGTGCCACCAGCTCGGCGCAGGGGAACACTGAAGCTTTCTTT
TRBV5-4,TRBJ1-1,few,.,CASSRGLGENTEAFF,TGTGCCAGCAGCCGGGGTCTGGGAGAAAACACTGAAGCTTTCTTT
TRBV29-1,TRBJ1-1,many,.,CSVDHRVGSTEAFF,TGCAGCGTTGATCACAGGGTAGGCAGCACTGAAGCTTTCTTT
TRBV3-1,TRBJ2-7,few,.,CASSLLVSSEQYF,TGTGCCAGCAGCCTCCTAGTCAGTAGCGAGCAGTACTTC
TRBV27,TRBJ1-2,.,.,CASSPQTGSYGYTF,TGTGCCAGCAGTCCCCAGACAGGAAGCTATGGCTACACCTTC
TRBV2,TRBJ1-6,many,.,CASSEGGFAYNSPLHF,TGTGCCAGCAGTGAAGGAGGGTTTGCCTATAATTCACCCCTCCACTTT
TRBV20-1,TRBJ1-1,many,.,CSAVGTAVGEAFF,TGCAGTGCCGTCGGGACTGCCGTAGGGGAAGCTTTCTTT
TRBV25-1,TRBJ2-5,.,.,CASSDSPQETQYF,TGTGCCAGCAGTGACAGCCCACAAGAGACCCAGTACTTC
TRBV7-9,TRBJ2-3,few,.,CASSPLPRRRGYTDTQYF,TGTGCCAGCAGCCCACTCCCCCGAAGGCGGGGCTACACAGATACGCAGTATTTT
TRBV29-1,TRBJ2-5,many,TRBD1,CSVAVTGIETQYF,TGCAGCGTTGCCGTGACAGGGATTGAGACCCAGTACTTC
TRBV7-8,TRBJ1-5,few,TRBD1,CASSLDRVRGNQPQHF,TGTGCCAGCAGCTTGGACAGGGTGCGCGGCAATCAGCCCCAGCATTTT
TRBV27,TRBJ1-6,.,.,CASSYNGAYNSPLHF,TGTGCCAGCAGTTACAACGGGGCCTATAATTCACCCCTCCACTTT
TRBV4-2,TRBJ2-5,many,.,CASSQFGGPQETQYF,TGTGCCAGCAGCCAGTTCGGGGGGCCACAAGAGACCCAGTACTTC
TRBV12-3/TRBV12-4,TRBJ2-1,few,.,CASSLGDGEQFF,TGTGCCAGCAGTTTGGGGGACGGGGAGCAGTTCTTC
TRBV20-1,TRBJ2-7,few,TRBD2,CSARFRTSVYEQYF,TGCAGTGCCAGGTTTAGGACTAGCGTCTACGAGCAGTACTTC